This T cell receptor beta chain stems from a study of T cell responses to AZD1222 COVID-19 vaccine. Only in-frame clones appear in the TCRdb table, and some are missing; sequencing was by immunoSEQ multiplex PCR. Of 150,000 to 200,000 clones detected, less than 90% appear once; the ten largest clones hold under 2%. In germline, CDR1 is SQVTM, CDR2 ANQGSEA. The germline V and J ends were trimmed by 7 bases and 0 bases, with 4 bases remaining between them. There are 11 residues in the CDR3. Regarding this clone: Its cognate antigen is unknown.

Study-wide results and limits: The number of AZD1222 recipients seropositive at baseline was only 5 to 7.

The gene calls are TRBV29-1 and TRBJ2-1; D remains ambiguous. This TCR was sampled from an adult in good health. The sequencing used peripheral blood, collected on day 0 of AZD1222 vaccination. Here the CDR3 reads CSGTSYNEQFF. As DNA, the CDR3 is TGCAGCGGGACCTCCTACAATGAGCAGTTCTTC.